This T cell receptor (beta chain) came from a study of regulatory and conventional T cells in RAG deficiency. A word on this clone: What it binds is not known.

Regulatory T cells were sorted from blood as CD4+ CD25-high CD127-low cells. The CDR3 consists of 17 residues. The germline V gene has CDR1 KGHSH and CDR2 LQKENI. Trimming removed 3 bases from V and 4 bases from J; junction bases left unmatched: 5. TCRdb keeps only in-frame clones here, not all; method: immunoSEQ multiplex PCR. The table records approximately 10,000 clones, approximately 95% of them present only once. Notes on the study in general: Shannon entropy fell and Simpson indices rose in RAG-deficient patients. Omenn patients showed >85% Treg-Tconv overlap and shorter CDR3 lengths. These Omenn syndrome Treg sorts may hold peripherally activated cells instead.

The same sample was also used in a study of regulatory T cells. This second report adds: The PCR used 52 TRBV and 13 TRBJ primers.

The V call is TRBV18, the J call TRBJ2-1; TRBD2 aligns across 14 bases. The TCR was taken from a human donor in good health. The sample consisted of CD127- CD25+ CD4+ Tregs sorted from blood. The CDR3 DNA sequence: TGTGCCAGCTCACCGAGGACTAGCGGGGGGTTATACAATGAGCAGTTCTTC. Protein sequence: CASSPRTSGGLYNEQFF. Full variable domain (outside the CDR3, taken from reference TRBV18 and TRBJ2-1): NAGVMQNPRHLVRRRGQEARLRCSPMKGHSHVYWYRQLPEEGLKFMVYLQKENIIDESGMPKERFSAEFPKEGPSILRIQQVVRGDSAAYFCASSPRTSGGLYNEQFFGPGTRLTVL.